Presented here are 30 T cell receptor beta chains from one specimen sequenced in a study of blood T cell repertoires in COVID-19. The repertoire was sequenced with immunoSEQ multiplex PCR; TCRdb's copy has only in-frame clones and lacks some. Here the sample spans under 200,000 clones, approximately 83% being singletons. The sequencing sample was made of peripheral blood. All receptors derive from a human donor in a cohort sampled during active COVID-19.

The chain uses TRBV28 and TRBJ1-2, with TRBD1 identical over 7 bases. V lost 6 bases to trimming and J lost 6 bases; unmatched junction nucleotides: 10. This CDR3 contains 14 residues. The germline V gene has CDR1 MDHEN and CDR2 SYDVKM. CDR3 in DNA: TGTGCCAGCAGCACCGGGACAGAAGTGGATGGCTACACCTTC. It encodes CASSTGTEVDGYTF.

This clone was found once. The chain uses TRBV10-2 and TRBJ2-7; 8 bases match TRBD1. The V segment lost 6 bases and the J segment 3 bases; nucleotides outside the gene matches: 4. Per the germline V gene, CDR1 is WSHSY and CDR2 is SAAADI. The CDR3 covers 13 residues. The CDR3 region has the DNA TGCGCCAGCAGCTTAGACAGGGGCTACGAGCAGTACTTC. Translating it yields CASSLDRGYEQYF.

The V and J genes are TRBV10-3 and TRBJ1-5; D uncertain. Germline V CDR1 and CDR2: ENHRY, SYGVKD. The CDR3 is 13 amino acids. The V end was cut by 4 bases, the J end by 3 bases, with 7 bases between. The CDR3: CAISAGDNQPQHF. In DNA, the CDR3 is TGTGCCATCAGTGCTGGAGACAATCAGCCCCAGCATTTT.

V gene TRBV7-9 combines with J gene TRBJ1-2; 9 bases fit TRBD1. In germline, CDR1 is SEHNR, CDR2 FQNEAQ (reference sequence). V was pared by 1 base and J by 4 bases, with 4 bases of the junction left unmatched. The CDR3 covers 15 residues. CDR3 bases: TGTGCCAGCAGCTTAGAGGGGGACAGGGCCTATGGCTACACCTTC. It specifies CASSLEGDRAYGYTF.

The rearrangement links TRBV6-5 to TRBJ1-1; 7 bases fit TRBD1. In germline, CDR1 is MNHEY, CDR2 SVGAGI. V gave up 6 bases and J gave up 0 bases; unmatched junction bases: 7. The length of the CDR3 is 15 residues. CDR3 region: CASRLGGQMNTEAFF. CDR3 DNA sequence: TGTGCCAGCAGGCTTGGGGGACAGATGAACACTGAAGCTTTCTTT.

This rearrangement joins TRBV19 to TRBJ1-2; D not certain. This CDR3 contains 14 residues. Trimming stripped 3 bases from V and 4 bases from J, with 12 bases between. The germline V gene has CDR1 LNHDA and CDR2 SQIVND (reference sequence). The CDR3 spells CASSIGVGPYGYTF. The DNA for the CDR3 is TGTGCCAGTAGTATCGGGGTAGGCCCCTATGGCTACACCTTC.

The rearrangement links TRBV10-3 to TRBJ2-5; 9 bases are a match to TRBD2. This CDR3 has 18 residues. Germline CDR1 is ENHRY and CDR2 is SYGVKD. V dropped 2 bases and J dropped 5; count of bases not matched to a gene: 15. CDR3 protein: CAISERASGVPGVETQYF. The CDR3 DNA reads as TGTGCCATCAGTGAGAGAGCTAGCGGGGTTCCCGGGGTGGAGACCCAGTACTTC.

The chain carries TRBV7-2 and TRBJ2-2, with D unclear. The CDR3 is made up of 12 amino acids. The V gene lost 5 bases and the J gene lost 6 bases, with 7 bases spanning the gap. The V gene's germline CDR1 is SGHTA and CDR2 FQGNSA. CDR3 in amino acids: CASSRVSGELFF. The CDR3 bases are TGTGCCAGCAGCCGGGTTTCCGGGGAGCTGTTTTTT. The variable domain in full, completed from reference TRBV7-2 and TRBJ2-2, reads GAGVSQSPSNKVTEKGKDVELRCDPISGHTALYWYRQSLGQGLEFLIYFQGNSAPDKSGLPSDRFSAERTGGSVSTLTIQRTQQEDSAVYLCASSRVSGELFFGEGSRLTVL.

The chain uses TRBV7-9 and TRBJ1-2, with a tentative D call TRBD1 (5 bases). This CDR3 is built from 13 residues. Germline V CDR1 and CDR2: SEHNR, FQNEAQ (reference sequence). Trimming removed 5 bases from V and 4 bases from J, with 11 bases in between. In DNA form, the CDR3 reads TGTGCCAGCAGCGACAGCGATATCTATGGCTACACCTTC. Translating gives CASSDSDIYGYTF. The full variable domain, its missing parts supplied by reference TRBV7-9 and TRBJ1-2, is DTGVSQNPRHKITKRGQNVTFRCDPISEHNRLYWYRQTLGQGPEFLTYFQNEAQLEKSRLLSDRFSAERPKGSFSTLEIQRTEQGDSAMYLCASSDSDIYGYTFGSGTRLTVV.

This clone was observed a handful of times. Within the sample, other DNA sequences also encode this same CDR3. V is TRBV6-1 and J is TRBJ2-6; tentative D call: TRBD2 (6 bases). Germline CDR1 and CDR2: MNHNS and SASEGT. Trimming removed 1 base at V and 2 bases at J, with 6 bases between. The CDR3 totals 15 residues. Here the CDR3 DNA reads TGTGCCAGCAGTGAAGGGGGGGCTGGGGCCAACGTCCTGACTTTC. Encoded protein: CASSEGGAGANVLTF.

The chain links TRBV18 to TRBJ1-1, with 8 bases aligning to TRBD1. The CDR3 totals 16 residues. Germline V gives CDR1 KGHSH, CDR2 LQKENI. Germline trimming cut 3 bases from V and 0 bases from J; bases unmatched to any gene: 6. The CDR3: CASSPLGQGVNTEAFF. Here the CDR3 DNA reads TGTGCCAGCTCACCCCTCGGACAGGGAGTGAACACTGAAGCTTTCTTT.

The CDR3 here is CASSSRDRGWDTQYF. As DNA, the CDR3 is TGTGCCAGCAGTTCCCGGGACAGGGGGTGGGATACGCAGTATTTT. The genes are TRBV27 and TRBJ2-3; TRBD1 matches 11 bases. V trimming: 4 bases; J trimming: 6 bases; junction bases outside the gene matches: 6. This CDR3 has 15 residues. Germline lookup yields CDR1 MNHEY and CDR2 SMNVEV (reference sequence).

V and J are TRBV28 and TRBJ1-1; the D gene is possibly TRBD1 (5 bases). The CDR3 loop spans 13 amino acids. Germline V gene lookup returns CDR1 MDHEN and CDR2 SYDVKM. V was pared by 3 bases and J by 8 bases, with 13 bases between. The CDR3, as DNA: TGTGCCAGCAGTTTTTGGGGGGTTGGGGAAGCTTTCTTT. It specifies CASSFWGVGEAFF.

In its sample, this clone was seen a few times. The gene calls are TRBV5-1 and TRBJ1-2; TRBD1 matches 7 bases. Unmatched junction bases numbered 11, after V lost 4 bases and J lost 5 bases. CDR3 length: 15 amino acids. CDR1 SGHRS and CDR2 YFSETQ come from the germline V gene. The CDR3 loop reads CASSTDREGGYGYTF. The CDR3 DNA is TGCGCCAGCAGCACCGACAGGGAAGGGGGGTATGGCTACACCTTC.

The rearrangement uses TRBV9 and TRBJ2-5; perhaps TRBD2 as D (7 bases). Germline V lookup: CDR1 SGDLS, CDR2 YYNGEE. The CDR3 has 15 residues. Deletions cut 0 bases from V and 1 base from J, with 10 bases between. In nucleotides, the CDR3 is TGTGCCAGCAGCGTAGTGAGGGGGGGCCAAGAGACCCAGTACTTC. This gives the protein CASSVVRGGQETQYF. The whole variable domain, remainder taken from reference TRBV9 and TRBJ2-5, is DSGVTQTPKHLITATGQRVTLRCSPRSGDLSVYWYQQSLDQGLQFLIQYYNGEERAKGNILERFSAQQFPDLHSELNLSSLELGDSALYFCASSVVRGGQETQYFGPGTRLLVL.

This clone was recorded only once. The genes are TRBV10-3 and TRBJ2-7; 10 positions agree with TRBD1. The CDR3 loop spans 16 amino acids. The germline V gene encodes CDR1 ENHRY and CDR2 SYGVKD. The trim removed 2 bases at V and 6 bases at J, leaving 10 bases unmatched. In nucleotides, the CDR3 is TGTGCCATCAGTGAGCCACCGGGACAGGGGCAGGCCGAGCAGTACTTC. As protein: CAISEPPGQGQAEQYF.

The chain uses TRBV19 and TRBJ1-5; TRBD1 might be the D (5 bases). Germline-derived CDR1 and CDR2 are LNHDA and SQIVND (reference sequence). V dropped 9 bases and J dropped 5 bases, with 14 bases sitting between them. CDR3 size: 13 residues. CDR3 in amino acids: CASTPRDDQPQHF. As DNA, the CDR3 is TGTGCCAGCACCCCCAGGGATGATCAGCCCCAGCATTTT.

The V gene is TRBV27, the J gene TRBJ1-3; 7 bases line up with TRBD1. The CDR3 is made up of 16 amino acids. The V gene's germline CDR1 is MNHEY and CDR2 SMNVEV (reference sequence). After removal of 5 bases from V and 2 bases from J, the junction contained 9 bases not matched to a gene. As DNA, the CDR3 is TGTGCCAGCAGTCGGGACAGCAGACCGCCTGGAAACACCATATATTTT. It specifies CASSRDSRPPGNTIYF.

This chain connects TRBV6-5 to TRBJ2-4; D is unclear. With 0 bases removed from V and 5 bases from J, the gap between germline ends came to 14 bases. CDR1 and CDR2 (germline): MNHEY, SVGAGI. This CDR3 contains 16 residues. The DNA for the CDR3 is TGTGCCAGCAGTTACTCGATCAGAAGAGGTCAAAACATTCAGTACTTC. Protein product: CASSYSIRRGQNIQYF.

The V call is TRBV9, the J call TRBJ2-7, with TRBD1 identical over 7 bases. V lost 0 bases to trimming and J lost 3 bases; unmatched junction nucleotides: 6. Germline CDR1 reads SGDLS; CDR2 reads YYNGEE. The CDR3 runs to 15 residues. The chain's CDR3 is CASSVGGTELYEQYF. In DNA form, the CDR3 reads TGTGCCAGCAGCGTAGGGGGGACAGAACTCTACGAGCAGTACTTC.

Concerning this clone itself: The same CDR3 is also encoded by other DNA sequences in this sample. J is TRBJ1-3 and V is TRBV5-1; possible D gene TRBD1, 5 bases. The V end was cut by 0 bases, the J end by 4 bases, with 11 bases between. Germline V CDR1 and CDR2: SGHRS, YFSETQ. The CDR3 is 15 residues long. The CDR3 DNA sequence: TGCGCCAGCAGCTTGGAGGCAGGGTCAGGAAACACCATATATTTT. Its translation is CASSLEAGSGNTIYF.

This clone was observed a few times. The V call is TRBV3-1 (or the pseudogene TRBV3-2), the J call TRBJ1-5, with 9 bases that match TRBD1. The CDR3 covers 15 residues. CDR1 LGHDT and CDR2 YNNKEL come from the germline V gene (reference sequence). The V gene end was trimmed by 1 base and the J gene end by 4 bases; junction bases not matched to a gene: 2. The CDR3 here is CASSQAGQGNQPQHF. CDR3 sequence (DNA): TGTGCCAGCAGCCAAGCGGGACAGGGAAATCAGCCCCAGCATTTT.

V usage is TRBV5-1 and J usage is TRBJ2-7; D is perhaps TRBD2 (5 bases). The ends were cut back, 7 bases at V and 0 bases at J, with 11 bases in the middle. Germline V gene lookup returns CDR1 SGHRS and CDR2 YFSETQ. This CDR3 is 13 amino acids long. The chain's CDR3 is CASSTGSSYEQYF. CDR3 nucleotide sequence: TGCGCCAGCTCCACGGGGAGCTCCTACGAGCAGTACTTC.

This rearrangement joins TRBV28 to TRBJ2-5; D is perhaps TRBD2 (5 bases). V was pared by 7 bases and J by 2 bases, with 11 bases between. The CDR3 contains 13 residues. CDR1 and CDR2 from the germline V gene are MDHEN and SYDVKM. In nucleotides, the CDR3 is TGTGCCAGCAATCGGGGTGGACAAGAGACCCAGTACTTC. Protein product: CASNRGGQETQYF.

This clone was detected only a few times. J is TRBJ1-6 and V is TRBV6-5, with D possibly matching TRBD1 (5 bases). Trimming shortened V by 6 bases and J by 5 bases, and 8 bases separated the two germline ends. The CDR3 has 13 amino acids. The germline V gene has CDR1 MNHEY and CDR2 SVGAGI. DNA for the CDR3: TGTGCCAGCAGACAGGATGATAATTCACCCCTCCACTTT. Its translation is CASRQDDNSPLHF.

This rearrangement joins TRBV6-2 or TRBV6-3 to TRBJ2-7; 7 nucleotides match TRBD2. This CDR3 has 15 amino acids. Germline loops: CDR1 MNHEY, CDR2 SVGEGT. J gave up 3 bases and V 5 bases, and 10 bases lay outside the gene matches. The DNA for the CDR3 is TGTGCCAGCAGTGACCCGGGGGGTTCAATCTACGAGCAGTACTTC. Translation gives CASSDPGGSIYEQYF.

This clone was observed at least ten times. J is TRBJ2-2 and V is TRBV6-2 or TRBV6-3, with D possibly matching TRBD2 (5 bases). In germline, CDR1 is MNHEY, CDR2 SVGEGT. The CDR3 contains 15 residues. The V and J ends lost 5 bases and 3 bases respectively, with 13 bases between them. The CDR3 bases are TGTGCCAGCAGTGAGCTCGGGAAGGACACCGGGGAGCTGTTTTTT. Protein: CASSELGKDTGELFF.

V and J are TRBV6-5 and TRBJ1-3; D remains ambiguous. V lost 5 bases and J lost 0, with 11 bases in between. The CDR3 runs 15 residues. Looked up from germline, CDR1 is MNHEY and CDR2 is SVGAGI. The CDR3, as DNA: TGTGCCAGCAGTCAGGACGGAGGCTCTGGAAACACCATATATTTT. Its translation is CASSQDGGSGNTIYF.

This clone occurred once. The J gene is TRBJ1-1, the V gene TRBV3-1 (or the pseudogene TRBV3-2); a possible D gene is TRBD1 (6 bases). This CDR3 contains 14 residues. Trimming cost V 3 bases and J 2 bases, with 10 bases left between them. CDR1 LGHDT and CDR2 YNNKEL come from the germline V gene (reference sequence). CDR3 amino acids: CASSHGQLNTEAFF. The CDR3 coding sequence is TGTGCCAGCAGCCACGGACAGCTTAACACTGAAGCTTTCTTT.

The genes are TRBV28 and TRBJ1-5; 7 bases align to TRBD1. Unmatched junction bases numbered 11, after V lost 6 bases and J lost 6 bases. CDR1 and CDR2 from the germline V gene are MDHEN and SYDVKM. This CDR3 comprises 15 residues. CDR3 amino acids: CASSHRRGQGQPQHF. CDR3 nucleotides: TGTGCCAGCAGCCACAGGAGGGGGCAGGGTCAGCCCCAGCATTTT.